The 29 T cell receptor beta chains in this list originate from one sample, sequenced in a study of patients and donors after allogeneic stem cell transplantation. MiXCR was run by TCRdb on the RT-PCR reads, yielding one entry per CDR3 protein. Found here are 400,000 to 450,000 distinct CDR3 sequences, 16% of them singletons; the top ten hold roughly 7.2%. The sequenced sample consisted of blood, either unsorted or a sorted T cell fraction (not recorded which). The source of these receptors is a human donor who was either an allogeneic HSCT recipient or a stem cell or donor lymphocyte infusion donor (not recorded which). It is not recorded whose cells these are; they may come from a transplant donor.

This clonotype was seen only a few times. The chain links TRBV15 to TRBJ2-1; the D gene is possibly TRBD2 (6 bases). The CDR3 is made up of 16 amino acids. Germline V gives CDR1 LNHNV, CDR2 YYDKDF (reference sequence). Trimming took off 4 bases at V and 1 base at J, with 14 bases between the two ends. The CDR3 protein is CATSIRGRGSYNEQFF. CDR3 nucleotides: TGTGCCACCAGCATACGGGGGAGAGGGTCCTACAATGAGCAGTTCTTC. The whole variable domain, filled in from reference TRBV15 and TRBJ2-1, reads DAMVIQNPRYQVTQFGKPVTLSCSQTLNHNVMYWYQQKSSQAPKLLFHYYDKDFNNEADTPDNFQSRRPNTSFCFLDIRSPGLGDTAMYLCATSIRGRGSYNEQFFGPGTRLTVL.

The chain carries TRBV29-1 and TRBJ2-5; TRBD2 matches at 10 bases. CDR1 SQVTM and CDR2 ANQGSEA come from the germline V gene. This CDR3 region has 16 residues. V shed 7 bases and J 5 bases; nucleotides not matched to a gene: 16. CDR3 DNA sequence: TGCAGCGCCGCCAGGGCCGTAGCGGGAGGCCGTGAGACCCAGTACTTC. This encodes CSAARAVAGGRETQYF.

The V gene is TRBV12-3 or TRBV12-4, the J gene TRBJ2-3, with 8 bases matching TRBD2. The CDR3 consists of 15 residues. Losses at the gene ends were 5 bases for V and 1 base for J; bases not matched to a gene: 5. The chain's CDR3 is CASSHTSGRTDTQYF. The CDR3 DNA is TGTGCCAGCAGTCATACTAGCGGCCGCACAGATACGCAGTATTTT.

Only a few counts were recorded for this clonotype. The chain uses TRBV7-9 and TRBJ2-7; 8 nucleotides agree with TRBD1. Germline CDR1 reads SEHNR; CDR2 reads FQNEAQ (reference sequence). Trimming at V came to 5 bases and at J to 5 bases, leaving 5 bases not matched to a gene. The CDR3 runs to 13 residues. The CDR3, as DNA: TGTGCCAGCAGCCCTCCGGACAGGGACGAGCAGTACTTC. As protein: CASSPPDRDEQYF.

In this sample, this clonotype turned up many times. V is TRBV29-1 and J is TRBJ2-6; D ambiguous. Germline V gene lookup returns CDR1 SQVTM and CDR2 ANQGSEA. Trimming pared 6 bases from V and 0 bases from J, leaving 12 bases between. The CDR3 has 15 amino acids. CDR3 in amino acids: CSVATPSSGANVLTF. The CDR3 coding sequence is TGCAGCGTGGCGACGCCGTCCTCTGGGGCCAACGTCCTGACTTTC.

This clonotype has a count of ten or more. This chain links TRBV4-3 with TRBJ2-2, with a possible D match to TRBD1 (5 bases). Germline CDR1 reads LGHNA; CDR2 reads YSLEER. The CDR3 contains 17 residues. Trimming removed 2 bases at V and 0 bases at J, with 13 bases between. The CDR3 nucleotides are TGCGCCAGCAGCCAACCACAGGTGCATGCGAACACCGGGGAGCTGTTTTTT. Translation: CASSQPQVHANTGELFF.

This clonotype was found a few times. This chain uses TRBV6-1 with TRBJ2-7; the D is unclear. V was trimmed by 10 bases and J by 2 bases, leaving 15 bases between them. The CDR3 is 13 amino acids. Germline V gene sequence: CDR1 MNHNS, CDR2 SASEGT. CDR3 coding DNA: TGTGCCACTTTAGGACGGCAAGCCTACGAGCAGTACTTC. This sequence encodes CATLGRQAYEQYF.

The rearrangement uses TRBV5-6 and TRBJ1-5; a weak D match, TRBD1 (5 bases). Trimming left V 0 bases short and J 9 bases short, with 10 bases between. In germline, CDR1 is SGHDT, CDR2 YYEEEE. CDR3 length: 13 amino acids. CDR3 sequence reads: CASSLGRDRPQHF. Written as DNA, the CDR3 is TGTGCCAGCAGCTTGGGCAGGGATCGGCCCCAGCATTTT.

This clonotype was counted only a few times. The chain employs TRBV20-1 and TRBJ1-2; D unresolved. The V gene lost 0 bases and the J gene lost 0 bases, with 8 bases spanning the gap. Per germline, CDR1 DFQATT and CDR2 SNEGSKA (reference sequence). The CDR3 is 14 residues long. The CDR3 DNA follows: TGCAGTGCTAGAGACACAGCAGCTAACTATGGCTACACCTTC. Translating it yields CSARDTAANYGYTF.

The V call is TRBV20-1, the J call TRBJ2-7, with D possibly called TRBD1 or TRBD2 (5 bases each). V lost 4 bases, J lost 5 bases, and 15 bases lay in between. CDR1 DFQATT and CDR2 SNEGSKA come from the germline V gene (reference sequence). The CDR3 spans 13 residues. For the CDR3, the DNA is TGCAGTGCTAAGGGGAGTGTCAACGACGAGCAGTACTTC. Translated, it gives CSAKGSVNDEQYF.

In DNA, the CDR3 is TGCGCCAGCAGCCGTACTTGGACAGGGTATCGGTATGGCTACACCTTC. Its translation is CASSRTWTGYRYGYTF. The V and J genes are TRBV4-1 and TRBJ1-2, with 8 bases fitting TRBD1. The CDR3 has 16 amino acids. In germline, CDR1 is MGHRA, CDR2 YSYEKL. The V and J ends lost 4 bases and 5 bases, in that order; junction bases with no gene match: 12.

This clonotype was observed a few times. The chain is built from TRBV18 and TRBJ1-1, with unresolved D. Germline V gene data show CDR1 as KGHSH and CDR2 as LQKENI. V lost 1 base, J lost 0 bases, and 9 bases lay in between. The CDR3 is 15 residues long. CDR3 residues: CASSPRAILNTEAFF. CDR3 nucleotide sequence: TGTGCCAGCTCACCACGGGCCATCCTGAACACTGAAGCTTTCTTT.

Remarks on this clonotype: The missing conserved phenylalanine or tryptophan at the end of this CDR3 makes a read error likely. The chain couples TRBV4-3 to TRBJ2-2; 10 positions match TRBD1. The CDR3 runs 15 residues. The germline V gene has CDR1 LGHNA and CDR2 YSLEER. V lost 6 bases and J lost 7; bases outside the gene matches: 8. Here the CDR3 reads CASRRQGALIGELFI. The DNA of the CDR3 is TGCGCCAGCAGAAGACAGGGGGCGTTGATCGGGGAGCTGTTTATT.

This clonotype appeared a few times. The chain combines TRBV6-1 with TRBJ2-6; D call uncertain. Germline-derived CDR1 and CDR2 are MNHNS and SASEGT. The CDR3 is made up of 17 amino acids. V was shortened by 7 bases and J by 4 bases, with 20 bases between the two germline ends. The CDR3 DNA is TGTGCCAGCACCACCGGACCAACCCCAGGAGGGGCCAACGTCCTGACTTTC. It encodes CASTTGPTPGGANVLTF.

For the CDR3, the DNA is TGCGCCAGCAGCTCCCCGGGACAGCCAGATACGCAGTATTTT. Protein product: CASSSPGQPDTQYF. This chain joins TRBV5-1 and TRBJ2-3, with 7 nucleotides matching TRBD1. Germline values: CDR1 SGHRS, CDR2 YFSETQ. This CDR3 spans 14 amino acids. The J segment lost 4 bases and the V segment lost 3 bases, leaving 5 bases of the junction unmatched.

This clonotype was seen many times. The chain uses TRBV7-8 and TRBJ2-5; TRBD1 matches 7 bases. The CDR3 is 13 amino acids. The germline V gene encodes CDR1 SGHVS and CDR2 FQNEAQ. The V gene end was trimmed by 2 bases and the J gene end by 4 bases; junction bases not matched to a gene: 1. Here the CDR3 reads CASSLNRGETQYF. The CDR3, as DNA: TGTGCCAGCAGCTTAAACAGGGGAGAGACCCAGTACTTC.

The sample holds a few counts of this clonotype. The chain joins TRBV21-1 to TRBJ2-1; TRBD1 is the table's D call and was not checked against the DNA. TRBV21-1 is classified as a pseudogene. The CDR3 spans 17 residues. The CDR3 loop is CASSKGGSHSSYNEQFF. CDR3 bases: TGTGCCAGCAGCAAAGGGGGCAGCCACAGCTCCTACAATGAGCAGTTCTTC.

The genes are TRBV7-9 and TRBJ2-1; 9 bases are a match to TRBD2. Germline V gene data show CDR1 as SEHNR and CDR2 as FQNEAQ (reference sequence). V shed 4 bases, J shed 2 bases, and the junction held 6 bases outside the gene matches. The CDR3 length is 16 residues. The CDR3 nucleotides are TGTGCCAGCAGCTCTACGACTAGCGGTGCCTACAATGAGCAGTTCTTC. Translating gives CASSSTTSGAYNEQFF. Together with reference TRBV7-9 and TRBJ2-1, the CDR3 gives the full variable domain: DTGVSQNPRHKITKRGQNVTFRCDPISEHNRLYWYRQTLGQGPEFLTYFQNEAQLEKSRLLSDRFSAERPKGSFSTLEIQRTEQGDSAMYLCASSSTTSGAYNEQFFGPGTRLTVL.

The table lists this clonotype with a few counts. The chain employs TRBV11-1 and TRBJ2-7; D not certain. This CDR3 comprises 15 residues. Germline V gene lookup returns CDR1 SGHAT and CDR2 FQDESV (reference sequence). The germline V and J ends were trimmed by 4 bases and 3 bases, with 16 bases remaining between them. CDR3 sequence: CASSSPRQLDYEQYF. DNA for the CDR3: TGTGCCAGCAGCTCCCCCAGACAACTTGACTACGAGCAGTACTTC.

This chain connects TRBV30 to TRBJ1-5, with D possibly matching TRBD1 (6 bases). V lost 5 bases and J 1 base, leaving 9 bases between the germline ends. The germline V gene has CDR1 GTSNPN and CDR2 SVGIG (reference sequence). The CDR3 spans 13 residues. For the CDR3, the DNA is TGTGCCTGGGGAACAGGGAGCAATCAGCCCCAGCATTTT. It yields the protein CAWGTGSNQPQHF.

The rearrangement joins TRBV6-2 or TRBV6-3 to TRBJ2-7, with a possible D match to TRBD2 (6 bases). Per germline, CDR1 MNHEY and CDR2 SVGEGT. This CDR3 is 18 amino acids long. The germline V and J ends were trimmed by 0 bases and 6 bases, with 24 bases remaining between them. CDR3 protein: CASSYSGRLGGLRCEQYF. The CDR3 DNA reads TGTGCCAGCAGTTACTCAGGGCGACTAGGAGGATTACGGTGCGAGCAGTACTTC.

This rearrangement joins TRBV3-1 to TRBJ2-3; D is undetermined. The CDR3 spans 12 residues. CDR1 LGHDT and CDR2 YNNKEL come from the germline V gene (reference sequence). V lost 5 bases to trimming and J lost 11 bases, with 14 bases between them. The chain's CDR3 is CASSYNSIRQYF. The CDR3, as DNA: TGTGCCAGCAGCTACAACTCAATAAGGCAGTATTTT.

The table lists this clonotype with many counts. The chain links TRBV12-3 or TRBV12-4 to TRBJ1-1; D ambiguous. The CDR3 contains 14 residues. Trimming shortened V by 1 base and J by 2 bases, and 8 bases separated the two germline ends. CDR3 DNA sequence: TGTGCCAGCAGTTTAGTCCCGGGTAACACTGAAGCTTTCTTT. Amino acids: CASSLVPGNTEAFF.

This chain joins TRBV7-9 and TRBJ1-6; D not resolved. This CDR3 region has 14 residues. Trimming pared 2 bases from V and 12 bases from J, leaving 14 bases between. Germline assignment: CDR1 SEHNR and CDR2 FQNEAQ (reference sequence). CDR3 in amino acids: CASSLLGGREPLHF. The DNA for the CDR3 is TGTGCCAGCAGCTTATTGGGAGGAAGGGAACCCCTCCACTTT.

J is TRBJ2-1 and V is TRBV20-1, with D hard to call. Trimming took 1 base from V and 4 from J, leaving 11 bases between them. This CDR3 contains 14 residues. Germline V gene data show CDR1 as DFQATT and CDR2 as SNEGSKA (reference sequence). DNA of the CDR3: TGCAGTGCTAGAGCTCGCAGCAGGTACAATGAGCAGTTCTTC. Translated: CSARARSRYNEQFF.

This chain uses TRBV20-1 with TRBJ2-1; 8 positions match TRBD2. The CDR3 sequence is 13 residues long. Losses at the gene ends were 6 bases for V and 4 bases for J; bases not matched to a gene: 5. From germline, CDR1 is DFQATT and CDR2 SNEGSKA (reference sequence). The CDR3 loop reads CSATSGLYNEQFF. The CDR3 DNA follows: TGCAGTGCCACTAGCGGCCTTTACAATGAGCAGTTCTTC.

V usage is TRBV7-2 and J usage is TRBJ2-7; D is possibly TRBD2 (5 bases). The germline CDR1 and CDR2 sequences are SGHTA and FQGNSA. The ends were cut back, 5 bases at V and 0 bases at J, with 14 bases in the middle. CDR3 length equals 15 residues. CDR3 nucleotide sequence: TGTGCCAGCAGCACTTCAGCGGTTAGCTCCTACGAGCAGTACTTC. This gives the protein CASSTSAVSSYEQYF. The whole variable domain, remainder taken from reference TRBV7-2 and TRBJ2-7, is GAGVSQSPSNKVTEKGKDVELRCDPISGHTALYWYRQSLGQGLEFLIYFQGNSAPDKSGLPSDRFSAERTGGSVSTLTIQRTQQEDSAVYLCASSTSAVSSYEQYFGPGTRLTVT.

The chain has TRBV20-1 and TRBJ2-7, with D possibly being TRBD1 (5 bases). The CDR3 extends over 14 amino acids. Germline CDR1 DFQATT, CDR2 SNEGSKA (reference sequence). Trimming pared 4 bases from V and 2 bases from J, leaving 15 bases between. CDR3 region: CSATPMGRAYEQYF. The CDR3 DNA is TGCAGTGCTACACCCATGGGCAGGGCCTACGAGCAGTACTTC.

In this sample, this clonotype turned up a few times. J is TRBJ2-1 and V is TRBV7-3; 7 bases fit TRBD1. V was clipped by 5 bases and J by 9 bases; unmatched bases: 7. This CDR3 contains 13 residues. Germline values: CDR1 SGHTA, CDR2 FQGTGA. CDR3 coding DNA: TGTGCCAGCAGCCTAGGACAGGTGGGTGAGCAGTTCTTC. This encodes CASSLGQVGEQFF. Complete variable domain (other parts from reference TRBV7-3 and TRBJ2-1): GAGVSQTPSNKVTEKGKYVELRCDPISGHTALYWYRQSLGQGPEFLIYFQGTGAADDSGLPNDRFFAVRPEGSVSTLKIQRTERGDSAVYLCASSLGQVGEQFFGPGTRLTVL.